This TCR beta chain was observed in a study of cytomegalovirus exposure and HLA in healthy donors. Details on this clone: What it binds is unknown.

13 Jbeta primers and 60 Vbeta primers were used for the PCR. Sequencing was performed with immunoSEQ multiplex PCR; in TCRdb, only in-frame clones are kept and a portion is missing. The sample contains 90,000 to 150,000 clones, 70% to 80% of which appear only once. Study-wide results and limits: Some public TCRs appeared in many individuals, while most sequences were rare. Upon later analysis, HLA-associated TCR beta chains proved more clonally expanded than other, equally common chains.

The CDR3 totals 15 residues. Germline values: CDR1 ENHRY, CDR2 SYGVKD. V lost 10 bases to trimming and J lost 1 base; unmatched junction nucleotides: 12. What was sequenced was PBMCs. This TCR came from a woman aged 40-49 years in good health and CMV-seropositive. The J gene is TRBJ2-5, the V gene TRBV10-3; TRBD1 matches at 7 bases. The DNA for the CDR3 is TGTGCCAGCAAGGGGGCTTCGGCGGGCCAAGAGACCCAGTACTTC. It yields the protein CASKGASAGQETQYF.